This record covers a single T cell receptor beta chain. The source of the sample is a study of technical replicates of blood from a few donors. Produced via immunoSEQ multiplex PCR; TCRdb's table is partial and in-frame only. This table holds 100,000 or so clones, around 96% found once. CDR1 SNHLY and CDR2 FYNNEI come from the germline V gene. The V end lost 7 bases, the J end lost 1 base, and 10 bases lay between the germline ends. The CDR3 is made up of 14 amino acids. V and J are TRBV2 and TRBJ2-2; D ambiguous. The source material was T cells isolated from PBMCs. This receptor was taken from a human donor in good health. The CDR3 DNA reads TGTGCCAGCAACCGGAGAGGGAACACCGGGGAGCTGTTTTTT. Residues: CASNRRGNTGELFF.